This T cell receptor (beta chain) was documented in a study of blood T cell repertoires in COVID-19. Overall study context: Researchers got acute and convalescent COVID-19 samples from the United States, Italy and Spain.

TCRdb's copy holds only in-frame clones and misses some; the assay was immunoSEQ multiplex PCR. Of roughly 100,000 clones in the sample, about 80% are singletons; the top ten hold just under 4.5%. The J segment lost 0 bases and the V segment lost 9 bases, leaving 2 bases of the junction unmatched. The CDR3 covers 13 residues. Germline V gives CDR1 KGHSH, CDR2 LQKENI. V usage is TRBV18 and J usage is TRBJ1-5, with TRBD1 identical over 7 bases. Sequencing was carried out using peripheral blood. The clonotype comes from a human donor in a cohort sampled during active COVID-19. CDR3 protein: CASRQGSNQPQHF. CDR3 sequence (DNA): TGTGCCAGTAGACAGGGTAGCAATCAGCCCCAGCATTTT.